The 25 T cell receptor beta chains presented below share a single source sample, sequenced in a study of blood T cell repertoires in COVID-19. This table comes from immunoSEQ multiplex PCR, and its TCRdb copy is limited to in-frame clones, with some not included. The data show around 250,000 clones, 86% seen once. Sequencing was performed on peripheral blood. The receptors come from a man aged 55 to 70 with acute or convalescent COVID-19.

The chain links TRBV11-3 to TRBJ1-2, with D possibly TRBD1 on 6 matching bases. In germline, CDR1 is SGHNT, CDR2 YENEEA. This CDR3 is built from 15 residues. V shed 5 bases and J shed 8 bases, with 21 bases lying between them. This chain's CDR3 is CASSPLRDIQSGYTF. The CDR3 nucleotides are TGTGCCAGCAGCCCCCTTCGGGACATCCAATCGGGCTACACCTTC.

The rearrangement uses TRBV5-6 and TRBJ1-3; a possible D gene is TRBD1 (5 bases). The germline gives CDR1 SGHDT, CDR2 YYEEEE. The CDR3 totals 18 residues. With 4 bases removed from V and 0 bases from J, the gap between germline ends came to 20 bases. CDR3 loop: CASSPRVPPTVSGNTIYF. For the CDR3, the DNA is TGTGCCAGCAGCCCTCGGGTGCCCCCGACAGTCTCTGGAAACACCATATATTTT. The full variable domain, its missing parts supplied by reference TRBV5-6 and TRBJ1-3, is DAGVTQSPTHLIKTRGQQVTLRCSPKSGHDTVSWYQQALGQGPQFIFQYYEEEERQRGNFPDRFSGHQFPNYSSELNVNALLLGDSALYLCASSPRVPPTVSGNTIYFGEGSWLTVV.

This rearrangement joins TRBV5-1 to TRBJ1-2; 9 bases line up with TRBD1. The trim removed 4 bases at V and 0 bases at J, leaving 13 bases unmatched. The V gene's germline CDR1 is SGHRS and CDR2 YFSETQ. The CDR3 has 18 amino acids. In nucleotides, the CDR3 is TGCGCCAGCAGCCTGACCAACCTCCGACAGGGGGCTAACTATGGCTACACCTTC. Its translation: CASSLTNLRQGANYGYTF.

The chain is built from TRBV4-3 and TRBJ2-4; TRBD2 might be the D (6 bases). Germline-derived CDR1 and CDR2 are LGHNA and YSLEER. The germline V and J ends were trimmed by 4 bases and 6 bases, with 19 bases remaining between them. The CDR3 sequence is 16 residues long. The DNA of the CDR3 is TGCGCCAGCAGCCCCGCGTCGGGGGAGGTTGGAAACATTCAGTACTTC. Translating gives CASSPASGEVGNIQYF.

The J gene is TRBJ1-5, the V gene TRBV4-1; D is unresolved. Germline CDR1 reads MGHRA; CDR2 reads YSYEKL. The CDR3 is made up of 14 amino acids. V was trimmed by 1 base and J by 4 bases, leaving 8 bases between them. The CDR3 reads CASSQGRENQPQHF. The CDR3 coding sequence is TGCGCCAGCAGCCAAGGGAGGGAGAATCAGCCCCAGCATTTT.

The J gene is TRBJ2-3, the V gene TRBV5-1; 7 nucleotides align to TRBD2. With V trimmed by 4 bases and J by 0 bases, 11 bases remained unmatched. The CDR3 totals 17 residues. Per germline, CDR1 SGHRS and CDR2 YFSETQ. Here the CDR3 DNA reads TGCGCCAGCAGCCCCGGGACTACCAGCACTAGCACAGATACGCAGTATTTT. Protein sequence: CASSPGTTSTSTDTQYF. The variable domain in full, with the rest retrieved from reference TRBV5-1 and TRBJ2-3, is KAGVTQTPRYLIKTRGQQVTLSCSPISGHRSVSWYQQTPGQGLQFLFEYFSETQRNKGNFPGRFSGRQFSNSRSEMNVSTLELGDSALYLCASSPGTTSTSTDTQYFGPGTRLTVL.

This clone was seen once. The V and J genes are TRBV19 and TRBJ1-5; D is unresolved. Germline V gives CDR1 LNHDA, CDR2 SQIVND (reference sequence). This CDR3 contains 15 residues. The germline V and J ends were trimmed by 7 bases and 4 bases, with 17 bases remaining between them. In DNA form, the CDR3 reads TGTGCCAGTACCCTCCGGGCCCCGGGGAATCAGCCCCAGCATTTT. This encodes CASTLRAPGNQPQHF.

V and J are TRBV19 and TRBJ2-1; D is perhaps TRBD2 (7 bases). Trimming pared 4 bases from V and 3 bases from J, leaving 19 bases between. Germline CDR1 reads LNHDA; CDR2 reads SQIVND (reference sequence). The CDR3 extends over 17 amino acids. The CDR3: CASSTRRGAGFYNEQFF. CDR3 sequence (DNA): TGTGCCAGTAGTACCCGTCGGGGGGCGGGTTTCTACAATGAGCAGTTCTTC.

This sequence joins TRBV28 and TRBJ1-4; the D gene is possibly TRBD1 (5 bases). The CDR3 runs to 14 residues. Trimming stripped 4 bases from V and 1 base from J, with 7 bases between. Germline values: CDR1 MDHEN, CDR2 SYDVKM. The CDR3 sequence: CASSWGGTNEKLFF. CDR3 DNA sequence: TGTGCCAGCAGTTGGGGGGGAACTAATGAAAAACTGTTTTTT.

The CDR3 protein is CASGPREGRAETQYF. The CDR3, as DNA: TGTGCCAGCGGCCCTCGTGAGGGGAGGGCCGAGACCCAGTACTTC. V gene TRBV3-1 (or the pseudogene TRBV3-2) combines with J gene TRBJ2-5, with TRBD2 identical over 7 bases. V shed 8 bases, J shed 5 bases, and the junction held 14 bases outside the gene matches. This CDR3 is 15 amino acids long. Germline values: CDR1 LGHDT, CDR2 YNNKEL (reference sequence).

In this sample, this clone turned up a few times. J is TRBJ2-1 and V is TRBV11-1, with TRBD2 identical over 11 bases. CDR1 is SGHAT, CDR2 FQDESV, per germline (reference sequence). Losses at the gene ends were 4 bases for V and 5 bases for J; bases not matched to a gene: 1. This CDR3 is 14 amino acids long. The CDR3 DNA reads as TGTGCCAGCAGCTGGGGACTAGCGGACAATGAGCAGTTCTTC. This encodes CASSWGLADNEQFF.

For this clone: Other nucleotide sequences from this sample produce the same CDR3. This rearrangement joins TRBV19 to TRBJ1-1; D ambiguous. CDR3 length equals 13 residues. The V end was cut by 5 bases, the J end by 0 bases, with 7 bases between. Germline-derived CDR1 and CDR2 are LNHDA and SQIVND (reference sequence). CDR3 sequence reads: CASSGSMNTEAFF. In DNA, the CDR3 is TGTGCCAGTAGTGGCTCAATGAACACTGAAGCTTTCTTT.

The chain employs TRBV6-2 or TRBV6-3 and TRBJ2-1; 11 bases fit TRBD2. The CDR3 contains 17 residues. Trimming at V came to 3 bases and at J to 6 bases, leaving 10 bases not matched to a gene. Per germline, CDR1 MNHEY and CDR2 SVGEGT. The CDR3 spells CASSYPLAGAGINEQFF. The CDR3 DNA reads TGTGCCAGCAGTTATCCACTAGCGGGAGCGGGGATCAATGAGCAGTTCTTC.

The rearrangement links TRBV7-3 to TRBJ2-3, with TRBD2 matching over 11 bases. Trimming at V came to 5 bases and at J to 0 bases, leaving 13 bases not matched to a gene. Germline V gene data show CDR1 as SGHTA and CDR2 as FQGTGA. This CDR3 spans 19 amino acids. CDR3 nucleotides: TGTGCCAGCAGCCCCTCCTTAGCGGGAGGGATTTCTAGCACAGATACGCAGTATTTT. It translates to CASSPSLAGGISSTDTQYF.

The chain links TRBV4-3 to TRBJ1-1; unclear D gene. The CDR3 consists of 17 residues. CDR1 and CDR2 from the germline V gene are LGHNA and YSLEER. V was clipped by 5 bases and J by 2 bases, with 21 bases between them. The CDR3 region has the DNA TGCGCCAGCAGCGAAGGGATCGGGGAGTCTTTAAACACTGAAGCTTTCTTT. Protein sequence: CASSEGIGESLNTEAFF.

Only a few counts were recorded for this clone. The rearrangement links TRBV3-1 (or the pseudogene TRBV3-2) to TRBJ2-5; the D gene is possibly TRBD1 (5 bases). This CDR3 has 15 amino acids. Per the germline V gene, CDR1 is LGHDT and CDR2 is YNNKEL (reference sequence). Trimming took 1 base from V and 5 from J, leaving 14 bases between them. Here the CDR3 reads CASSQASGREETQYF. CDR3 coding DNA: TGTGCCAGCAGCCAAGCGTCAGGGCGAGAGGAGACCCAGTACTTC.

The table lists this clone with many counts. V usage is TRBV7-6 and J usage is TRBJ1-1; possibly TRBD1 for D (6 bases). CDR3 size: 15 residues. V was trimmed by 5 bases and J by 1 base, leaving 14 bases between them. CDR1 and CDR2 from the germline V gene are SGHVS and FNYEAQ. The CDR3 bases are TGTGCCAGCAGCCTTAGGGGGGGTGAGAACACTGAAGCTTTCTTT. Protein product: CASSLRGGENTEAFF.

The chain links TRBV28 to TRBJ2-1; 8 positions agree with TRBD2. This CDR3 spans 17 amino acids. Germline CDR1 MDHEN, CDR2 SYDVKM. J was trimmed by 5 bases and V by 5 bases; bases with no gene match: 14. This CDR3 is CASSLNGRGRSHNEQFF. The CDR3 DNA sequence: TGTGCCAGCAGTCTCAACGGGCGCGGGAGGTCCCACAATGAGCAGTTCTTC.

The chain uses TRBV10-3 and TRBJ1-1, with D tentatively TRBD1 (6 bases). Deletions cut 7 bases from V and 4 bases from J, with 13 bases between. The CDR3 is 13 residues long. CDR1 and CDR2 from the germline V gene are ENHRY and SYGVKD. Here the CDR3 DNA reads TGTGCCATCAATACAGGGCAGAGCACTGAAGCTTTCTTT. Its translation is CAINTGQSTEAFF.

V usage is TRBV28 and J usage is TRBJ2-7; no definite D call. This CDR3 is built from 11 residues. Germline values: CDR1 MDHEN, CDR2 SYDVKM. V was clipped by 5 bases and J by 5 bases, with 7 bases between them. CDR3 protein: CASSPRHEQYF. DNA of the CDR3: TGTGCCAGCAGTCCCCGTCACGAGCAGTACTTC.

The rearrangement uses TRBV5-1 and TRBJ2-3; 15 bases map to TRBD2. Germline V gene lookup returns CDR1 SGHRS and CDR2 YFSETQ. The CDR3 has 17 residues. J lost 1 base, V lost 4 bases, and 4 bases had no gene match. CDR3 in DNA: TGCGCCAGCAGCAACGGACTAGCGGGAGGGGGCACAGATACGCAGTATTTT. This translates into CASSNGLAGGGTDTQYF. The full variable domain, with the rest looked up from reference TRBV5-1 and TRBJ2-3, is KAGVTQTPRYLIKTRGQQVTLSCSPISGHRSVSWYQQTPGQGLQFLFEYFSETQRNKGNFPGRFSGRQFSNSRSEMNVSTLELGDSALYLCASSNGLAGGGTDTQYFGPGTRLTVL.

This clone came up many times. The V and J genes are TRBV19 and TRBJ1-5; D not certain. V was clipped by 0 bases and J by 6 bases, with 12 bases between them. The CDR3 is made up of 15 amino acids. CDR1 and CDR2 (germline): LNHDA, SQIVND (reference sequence). CDR3 coding DNA: TGTGCCAGTAGTATAGATCTTCCGGGGATTCAGCCCCAGCATTTT. This encodes CASSIDLPGIQPQHF.

The rearrangement uses TRBV5-1 and TRBJ2-5, with a tentative D call TRBD2 (5 bases). Germline V gene sequence: CDR1 SGHRS, CDR2 YFSETQ. Trimming shortened V by 5 bases and J by 3 bases, and 11 bases separated the two germline ends. This CDR3 comprises 13 residues. CDR3: CASSGLAEETQYF. CDR3 sequence (DNA): TGCGCCAGCAGTGGCCTAGCAGAAGAGACCCAGTACTTC.

The V gene is TRBV3-1 (or the pseudogene TRBV3-2), the J gene TRBJ2-5, with 14 bases matching TRBD2. Germline trimming cut 2 bases from V and 3 bases from J; bases unmatched to any gene: 2. Germline V CDR1 and CDR2: LGHDT, YNNKEL (reference sequence). The CDR3 has 16 amino acids. The CDR3 spells CASSQSGLAGEETQYF. In nucleotides, the CDR3 is TGTGCCAGCAGCCAATCGGGACTAGCGGGAGAAGAGACCCAGTACTTC.

V and J are TRBV7-2 and TRBJ1-3; D uncertain. Trimming cost V 0 bases and J 2 bases, with 11 bases left between them. The CDR3 runs 16 residues. Germline CDR1 is SGHTA and CDR2 is FQGNSA. CDR3 nucleotide sequence: TGTGCCAGCAGCTTAGCGCCGGGGTCACCTGGAAACACCATATATTTT. The encoded protein is CASSLAPGSPGNTIYF.